This T cell receptor (beta chain) originates from a study of cytomegalovirus exposure and HLA in healthy donors. After removal of 0 bases from V and 2 bases from J, the junction contained 5 bases not matched to a gene. Germline V gives CDR1 ENHRY, CDR2 SYGVKD. The CDR3 extends over 17 amino acids. Healthy individuals who donated bone marrow served as the donors. PCR was performed using 60 Vbeta and 13 Jbeta primers. Assay: immunoSEQ multiplex PCR; the TCRdb copy retains only in-frame clones and omits some. The sample features tens of thousands of clones, with around 2% in its top ten. The source of this sequence is a woman aged 35 to 49 in good health and CMV-seronegative. This chain connects TRBV10-3 to TRBJ1-5, with TRBD1 matching 9 bases. Sequenced input: PBMCs. The CDR3 protein is CAISESRGQGRNQPQHF. The CDR3, as DNA: TGTGCCATCAGTGAGTCTCGGGGACAGGGACGCAATCAGCCCCAGCATTTT.